One sample yielded the 7 T cell receptor beta chains listed below, sequenced in a study of PD-L1 blockade in urothelial cancer. The sample's time point: pretreatment peripheral blood. This table comes from immunoSEQ multiplex PCR, and its TCRdb copy is limited to in-frame clones, with some not included. The table records 90,000 or so clones, about 90% of them present only once. The material sequenced was PBMCs, taken around atezolizumab (anti-PD-L1) treatment. The source is a woman older than 75 with urothelial cancer.

The genes are TRBV9 and TRBJ2-3; 7 bases agree with TRBD2. Per germline, CDR1 SGDLS and CDR2 YYNGEE. The CDR3 runs 14 residues. V lost 0 bases and J lost 6; bases outside the gene matches: 4. Here the CDR3 DNA reads TGTGCCAGCAGCGTAGGCCCCGGGAGGGATACGCAGTATTTT. Translated: CASSVGPGRDTQYF. The full variable domain, with the rest looked up from reference TRBV9 and TRBJ2-3, is DSGVTQTPKHLITATGQRVTLRCSPRSGDLSVYWYQQSLDQGLQFLIQYYNGEERAKGNILERFSAQQFPDLHSELNLSSLELGDSALYFCASSVGPGRDTQYFGPGTRLTVL.

The chain is built from TRBV7-8 and TRBJ2-7; tentative D call: TRBD2 (6 bases). The CDR3 consists of 14 residues. Germline V gene sequence: CDR1 SGHVS, CDR2 FQNEAQ. V shed 7 bases and J shed 3 bases, with 16 bases lying between them. The DNA of the CDR3 is TGTGCCAGCATGGAGGGTTTCGTCCTCTACGAGCAGTACTTC. The encoded protein is CASMEGFVLYEQYF.

This clone was found once. This specimen includes other DNA sequences encoding the same CDR3. The chain carries TRBV27 and TRBJ2-1, with 9 bases matching TRBD1. CDR1 is MNHEY, CDR2 SMNVEV, per germline (reference sequence). V dropped 5 bases and J dropped 2; count of bases not matched to a gene: 4. The CDR3 extends over 15 amino acids. CDR3 region: CASSPRQGAYNEQFF. In DNA form, the CDR3 reads TGTGCCAGCAGTCCTCGACAGGGGGCCTACAATGAGCAGTTCTTC.

The genes are TRBV5-1 and TRBJ1-1; 7 bases align to TRBD1. Germline CDR1 and CDR2: SGHRS and YFSETQ. The CDR3 covers 15 residues. V was clipped by 0 bases and J by 5 bases; unmatched bases: 7. The CDR3 DNA is TGCGCCAGCAGCTTGGAGGAGGGGGCGCGTACTGAAGCTTTCTTT. Translating gives CASSLEEGARTEAFF.

For the CDR3, the DNA is TGTGCCACCAGCAGGGGGGGGGCTAGCCAAGAGACCCAGTACTTC. It translates to CATSRGGASQETQYF. This chain links TRBV15 with TRBJ2-5; tentatively, D is TRBD2 (7 bases). Germline V gene data show CDR1 as LNHNV and CDR2 as YYDKDF (reference sequence). Between the trimmed V and J ends, which lost 3 bases and 1 base, there was a span of 12 bases. The CDR3 spans 15 residues.

The V call is TRBV25-1, the J call TRBJ2-5; maybe TRBD1 (6 bases). This CDR3 contains 12 residues. V was clipped by 11 bases and J by 3 bases, with 13 bases between them. Germline V gene data show CDR1 as MGHDK and CDR2 as SYGVNS. This CDR3 is CASSRGEETQYF. CDR3 bases: TGTGCCTCCAGCAGGGGTGAAGAGACCCAGTACTTC.

The V and J genes are TRBV6-1 and TRBJ2-1, with TRBD1 matching over 9 bases. The CDR3 has 16 amino acids. CDR1 is MNHNS and CDR2 is SASEGT in the germline V gene. V shed 0 bases, J shed 3 bases, and the junction held 3 bases outside the gene matches. The chain's CDR3 is CASSEADRGYYNEQFF. The DNA of the CDR3 is TGTGCCAGCAGTGAAGCGGACAGGGGCTACTACAATGAGCAGTTCTTC.